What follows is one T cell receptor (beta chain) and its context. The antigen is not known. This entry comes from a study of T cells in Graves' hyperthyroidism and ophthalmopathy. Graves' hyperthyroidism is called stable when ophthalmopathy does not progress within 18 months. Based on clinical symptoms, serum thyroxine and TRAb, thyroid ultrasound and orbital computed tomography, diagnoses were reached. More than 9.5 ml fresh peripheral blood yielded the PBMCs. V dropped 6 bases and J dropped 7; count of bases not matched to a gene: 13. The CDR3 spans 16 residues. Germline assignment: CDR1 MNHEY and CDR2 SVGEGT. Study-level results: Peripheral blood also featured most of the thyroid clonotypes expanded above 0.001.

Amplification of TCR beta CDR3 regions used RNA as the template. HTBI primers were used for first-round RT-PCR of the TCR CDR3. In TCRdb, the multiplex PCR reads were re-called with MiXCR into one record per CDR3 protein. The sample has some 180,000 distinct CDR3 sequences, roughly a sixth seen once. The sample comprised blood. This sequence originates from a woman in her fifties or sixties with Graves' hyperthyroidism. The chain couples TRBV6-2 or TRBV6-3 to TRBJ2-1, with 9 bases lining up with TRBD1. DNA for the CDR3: TGTGCCAGCAGCTACCCGCCCGGGACAGGGAGGAATGAGCAGTTCTTC. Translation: CASSYPPGTGRNEQFF.